The clone carrying this TCR beta chain was seen only a few times. Time point specified: newly diagnosed GD, antithyroid drugs for less than 3 months. Construction of the TCR library relied on RNA isolated from PBMCs. V trimming: 6 bases; J trimming: 8 bases; junction bases outside the gene matches: 9. The germline CDR1 and CDR2 sequences are MNHNS and SASEGT. The CDR3 spans 16 residues. The data derive from a study of regulatory T cells in long-lasting Graves disease. Arm-PCR of CDR3 regions and iRepertoire HTBI primers were used to build TCR beta libraries. TCRdb reprocessed the multiplex PCR reads via MiXCR and lists one record per CDR3 protein. Of 410,000 or so distinct CDR3 sequences listed, 15% are singletons. This same sample was also part of a study on T cells in Graves' hyperthyroidism and ophthalmopathy.

The sample was peripheral blood mononuclear cells (PBMCs), taken at new diagnosis, from a patient treated with antithyroid drugs. J is TRBJ2-1 and V is TRBV6-1, with 14 bases fitting TRBD2. The source of this sequence is a woman aged 25 to 39 with Graves disease. The CDR3 spells CASRRRLAGGPDEQFF. Here the CDR3 DNA reads TGTGCCAGCAGGAGGAGACTAGCGGGAGGGCCGGATGAGCAGTTCTTC.